This T cell receptor (beta chain) appears in the sequencing data of a study of cytomegalovirus exposure and HLA in healthy donors. As to this clone: Its matching antigen is unknown.

This CDR3 region has 15 residues. CDR1 and CDR2 from the germline V gene are MDHEN and SYDVKM. With 7 bases clipped from V and 8 bases from J, the junction kept 9 bases outside the gene matches. PCR was performed using 60 Vbeta and 13 Jbeta primers. How the authors handled the data: As a later analysis found, there were 60 million to 90 million unique TCR beta chains, of which around 10 million were shared. The data were produced by immunoSEQ multiplex PCR, yet TCRdb's version contains in-frame clones alone and is incomplete. V and J calls plus clone size are reproduced from that table; the DNA served to infer D and trimming. The sample includes 120,000 to 150,000 clones, about 66% of them seen just once. Overall study findings and caveats: Some public TCRs appeared in many individuals, while most sequences were rare. Cytomegalovirus-associated status was assigned to some 160 TCR beta chains.

The rearrangement uses TRBV28 and TRBJ1-4; 11 bases agree with TRBD1. This TCR derives from a male donor in good health and CMV-seronegative. The sample taken for sequencing was PBMCs. The CDR3, as DNA: TGTGCCAGCAACCTCCCGGGACAGGGGGGCGAAAAACTGTTTTTT. Protein: CASNLPGQGGEKLFF.